This T cell receptor (beta chain) stems from a study of regulatory T cells in long-lasting Graves disease. Whole-study findings and limits: Persistent disease was characterized by preferential usage of TRBV28, TRBJ1-2 and TRBJ2-5. Patients with persistent disease shared around 2,700 public clonotypes, outpacing the 966 shared by new patients.

Investigators prepared the TCR beta libraries by applying iRepertoire HTBI primers and Arm-PCR of CDR3 regions. TCRdb analysed the multiplex PCR reads with MiXCR anew, one entry per CDR3 protein. The sample has approximately 440,000 distinct CDR3 sequences; 23% are singletons. Regarding time point: persistent/refractory GD, antithyroid drugs over 5 years with positive TRAb. From RNA extracted from PBMCs, the TCR library was made. Trimming stripped 2 bases from V and 6 bases from J, with 10 bases between. The CDR3 runs 13 residues. CDR1 and CDR2 from the germline V gene are SGHAT and FQNNGV. This clonotype came up many times. Its matching antigen is unknown.

This clonotype was sampled from a female donor with Graves disease. The material sequenced was peripheral blood mononuclear cells (PBMCs), taken when the disease was refractory, from a patient treated with antithyroid drugs. The J gene is TRBJ1-1, the V gene TRBV11-2; D is unclear. CDR3 amino acids: CASSLRSLAEAFF. CDR3 coding DNA: TGTGCCAGCAGCTTACGTTCTTTGGCTGAAGCTTTCTTT.